The 2 T cell receptor beta chains below were found in one sample sequenced in a study of Graves' ophthalmopathy and Graves' hyperthyroidism. TCR beta CDR3 amplification used RNA transcripts. First-round RT-PCR relied on HTBI primers, and a second-round multiplex PCR came next. TCRdb ran MiXCR on the multiplex PCR reads and lists one entry per CDR3 protein. Of approximately 700,000 distinct CDR3 sequences listed, roughly 39% are singletons. Material for sequencing was peripheral blood. These receptor sequences come from an adult man with Graves' ophthalmopathy.

The rearrangement joins TRBV10-3 to TRBJ2-7; D is possibly TRBD1 (6 bases). Trimming removed 10 bases at V and 2 bases at J, with 15 bases between. This CDR3 spans 13 amino acids. Germline CDR1 is ENHRY and CDR2 is SYGVKD. CDR3 nucleotide sequence: TGTGCCAGCGAGGGACACCTTACCTACGAGCAGTACTTC. It is translated as CASEGHLTYEQYF.

A note on this clonotype: The junction does not match germline at one end; this may be a read error. The chain is built from TRBV10-3 and TRBJ1-5; D not certain. The CDR3 length is 13 residues. Looked up from germline, CDR1 is ENHRY and CDR2 is SYGVKD. The CDR3: CASSYVVYQPQHF. In DNA, the CDR3 is TGTGCCAGCAGTTACGTTGTATATCAGCCCCAGCATTTT.